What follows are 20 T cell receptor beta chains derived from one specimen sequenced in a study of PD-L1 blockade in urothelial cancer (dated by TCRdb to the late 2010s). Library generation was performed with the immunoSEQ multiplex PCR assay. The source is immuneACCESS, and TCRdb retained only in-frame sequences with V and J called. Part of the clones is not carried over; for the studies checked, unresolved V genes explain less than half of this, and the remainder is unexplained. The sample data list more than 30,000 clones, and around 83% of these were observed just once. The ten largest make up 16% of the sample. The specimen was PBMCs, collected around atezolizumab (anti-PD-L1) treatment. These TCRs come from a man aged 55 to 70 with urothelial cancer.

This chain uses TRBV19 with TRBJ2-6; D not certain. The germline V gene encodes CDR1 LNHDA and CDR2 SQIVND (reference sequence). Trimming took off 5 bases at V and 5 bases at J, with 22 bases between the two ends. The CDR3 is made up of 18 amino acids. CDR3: CASSEYRQITSRANVLTF. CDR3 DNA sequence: TGTGCCAGTAGTGAGTATCGACAAATCACAAGTCGGGCCAACGTCCTGACTTTC.

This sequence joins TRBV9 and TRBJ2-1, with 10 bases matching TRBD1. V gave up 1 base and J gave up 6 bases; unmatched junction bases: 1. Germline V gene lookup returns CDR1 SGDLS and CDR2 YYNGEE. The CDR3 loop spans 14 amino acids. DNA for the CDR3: TGTGCCAGCAGCGTATGGGACAGGGGCAATGAGCAGTTCTTC. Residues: CASSVWDRGNEQFF.

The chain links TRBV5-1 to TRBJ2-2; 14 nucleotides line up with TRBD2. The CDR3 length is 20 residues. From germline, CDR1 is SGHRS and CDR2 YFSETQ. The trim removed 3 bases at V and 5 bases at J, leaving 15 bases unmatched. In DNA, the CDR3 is TGCGCCAGCAGCTCGGACTCGGGACTAGCGGGAGTAGATCGGACCGGGGAGCTGTTTTTT. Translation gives CASSSDSGLAGVDRTGELFF. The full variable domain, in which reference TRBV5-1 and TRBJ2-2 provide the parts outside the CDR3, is KAGVTQTPRYLIKTRGQQVTLSCSPISGHRSVSWYQQTPGQGLQFLFEYFSETQRNKGNFPGRFSGRQFSNSRSEMNVSTLELGDSALYLCASSSDSGLAGVDRTGELFFGEGSRLTVL.

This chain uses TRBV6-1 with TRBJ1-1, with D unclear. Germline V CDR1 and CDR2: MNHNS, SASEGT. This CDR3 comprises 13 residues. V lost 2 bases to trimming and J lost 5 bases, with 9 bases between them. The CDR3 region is CASSESRGTEAFF. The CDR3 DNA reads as TGTGCCAGCAGTGAATCTCGGGGAACTGAAGCTTTCTTT.

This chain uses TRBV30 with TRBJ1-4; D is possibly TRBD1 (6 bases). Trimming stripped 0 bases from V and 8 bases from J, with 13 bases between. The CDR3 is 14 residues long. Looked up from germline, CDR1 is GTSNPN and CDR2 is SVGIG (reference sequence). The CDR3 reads CAWSVAGAGEKLFF. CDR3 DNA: TGTGCCTGGAGTGTAGCAGGGGCAGGGGAAAAACTGTTTTTT.

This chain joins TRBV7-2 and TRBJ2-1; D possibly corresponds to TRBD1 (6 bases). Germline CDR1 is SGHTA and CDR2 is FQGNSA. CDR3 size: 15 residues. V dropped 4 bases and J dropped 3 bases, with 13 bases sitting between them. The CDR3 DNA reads TGTGCCAGCAGCTCCGAAGGGGGTGGCTACAATGAGCAGTTCTTC. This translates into CASSSEGGGYNEQFF.

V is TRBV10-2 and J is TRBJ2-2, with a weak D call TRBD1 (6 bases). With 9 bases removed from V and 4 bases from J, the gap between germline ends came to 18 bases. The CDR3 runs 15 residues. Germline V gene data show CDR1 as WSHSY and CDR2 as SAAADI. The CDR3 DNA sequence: TGCGCCAGTAAACAGGGTTTTGGGGGCACCGGGGAGCTGTTTTTT. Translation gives CASKQGFGGTGELFF.

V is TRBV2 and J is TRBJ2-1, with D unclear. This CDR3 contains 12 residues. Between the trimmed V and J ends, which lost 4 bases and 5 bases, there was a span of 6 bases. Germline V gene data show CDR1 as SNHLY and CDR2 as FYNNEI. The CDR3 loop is CASSAWHNEQFF. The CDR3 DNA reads TGTGCCAGCAGTGCCTGGCACAATGAGCAGTTCTTC.

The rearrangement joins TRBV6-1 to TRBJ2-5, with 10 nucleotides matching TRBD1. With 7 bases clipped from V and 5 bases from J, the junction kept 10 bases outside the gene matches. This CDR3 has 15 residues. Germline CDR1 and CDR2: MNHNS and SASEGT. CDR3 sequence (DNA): TGTGCCAGCACCCTAGGGACAGGGGTCTCTGAGACCCAGTACTTC. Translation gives CASTLGTGVSETQYF.

CDR3 sequence: CASNFGLAGPQETQYF. DNA for the CDR3: TGTGCCAGTAATTTCGGACTAGCGGGGCCCCAAGAGACCCAGTACTTC. The chain carries TRBV19 and TRBJ2-5; 12 bases line up with TRBD2. CDR3 length: 16 amino acids. The germline CDR1 and CDR2 sequences are LNHDA and SQIVND (reference sequence). V was pared by 7 bases and J by 1 base, with 7 bases of the junction left unmatched. The full variable domain, in which reference TRBV19 and TRBJ2-5 provide the parts outside the CDR3, is DGGITQSPKYLFRKEGQNVTLSCEQNLNHDAMYWYRQDPGQGLRLIYYSQIVNDFQKGDIAEGYSVSREKKESFPLTVTSAQKNPTAFYLCASNFGLAGPQETQYFGPGTRLLVL.

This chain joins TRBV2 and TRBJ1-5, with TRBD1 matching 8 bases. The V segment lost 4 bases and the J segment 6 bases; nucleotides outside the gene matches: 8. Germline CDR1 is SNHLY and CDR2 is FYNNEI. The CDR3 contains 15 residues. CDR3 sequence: CASSGGQVGGQPQHF. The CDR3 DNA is TGTGCCAGCAGTGGGGGACAGGTAGGGGGTCAGCCCCAGCATTTT. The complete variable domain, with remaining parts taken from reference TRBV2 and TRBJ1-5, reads EPEVTQTPSHQVTQMGQEVILRCVPISNHLYFYWYRQILGQKVEFLVSFYNNEISEKSEIFDDQFSVERPDGSNFTLKIRSTKLEDSAMYFCASSGGQVGGQPQHFGDGTRLSIL.

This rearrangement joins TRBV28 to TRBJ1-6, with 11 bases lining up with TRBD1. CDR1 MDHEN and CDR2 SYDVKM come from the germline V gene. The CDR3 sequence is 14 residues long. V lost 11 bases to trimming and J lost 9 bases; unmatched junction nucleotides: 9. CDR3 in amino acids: CASRTGGALSPLHF. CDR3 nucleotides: TGTGCCTCGAGGACAGGGGGCGCTCTTTCACCCCTCCACTTT.

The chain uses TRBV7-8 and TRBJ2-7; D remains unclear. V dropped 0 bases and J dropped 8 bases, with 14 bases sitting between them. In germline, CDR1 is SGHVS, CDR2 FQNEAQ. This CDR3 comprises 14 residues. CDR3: CASSLAGSLVQQYF. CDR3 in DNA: TGTGCCAGCAGCTTAGCGGGCTCCTTGGTCCAGCAGTACTTC.

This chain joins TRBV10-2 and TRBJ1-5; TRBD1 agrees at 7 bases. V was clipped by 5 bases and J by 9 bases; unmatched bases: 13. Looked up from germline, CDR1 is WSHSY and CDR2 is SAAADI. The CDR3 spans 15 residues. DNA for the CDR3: TGCGCCAGCAGTAACTCAGGGGGTGGTGCTACGCCCCAGCATTTT. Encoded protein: CASSNSGGGATPQHF.

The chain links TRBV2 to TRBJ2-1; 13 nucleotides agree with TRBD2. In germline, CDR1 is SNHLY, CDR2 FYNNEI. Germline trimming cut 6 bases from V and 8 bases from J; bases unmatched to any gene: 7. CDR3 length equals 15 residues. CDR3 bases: TGTGCCAGCAGCACCACTAGCGGGGGGGCCGATGAGCAGTTCTTC. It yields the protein CASSTTSGGADEQFF.

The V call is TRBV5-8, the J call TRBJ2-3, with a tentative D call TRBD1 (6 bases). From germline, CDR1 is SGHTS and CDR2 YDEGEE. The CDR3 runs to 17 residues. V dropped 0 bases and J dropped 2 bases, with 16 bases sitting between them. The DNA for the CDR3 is TGTGCCAGCAGCTTGGCCAGGACAGCTCGGGACACAGATACGCAGTATTTT. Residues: CASSLARTARDTDTQYF. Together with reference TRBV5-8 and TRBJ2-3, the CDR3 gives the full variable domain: EAGVTQSPTHLIKTRGQQATLRCSPISGHTSVYWYQQALGLGLQFLLWYDEGEERNRGNFPPRFSGRQFPNYSSELNVNALELEDSALYLCASSLARTARDTDTQYFGPGTRLTVL.

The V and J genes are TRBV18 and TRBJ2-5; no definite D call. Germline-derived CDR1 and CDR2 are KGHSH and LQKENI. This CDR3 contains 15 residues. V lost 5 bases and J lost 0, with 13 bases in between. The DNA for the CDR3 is TGTGCCAGCTCAGTCGACCGACTGTACCAAGAGACCCAGTACTTC. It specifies CASSVDRLYQETQYF. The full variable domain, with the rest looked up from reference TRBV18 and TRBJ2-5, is NAGVMQNPRHLVRRRGQEARLRCSPMKGHSHVYWYRQLPEEGLKFMVYLQKENIIDESGMPKERFSAEFPKEGPSILRIQQVVRGDSAAYFCASSVDRLYQETQYFGPGTRLLVL.

CDR3 loop: CAWRVDQETQYF. The DNA for the CDR3 is TGTGCCTGGAGGGTAGACCAAGAGACCCAGTACTTC. The V and J genes are TRBV30 and TRBJ2-5; D not resolved. The CDR3 contains 12 residues. V dropped 3 bases and J dropped 0 bases, with 5 bases sitting between them. Germline V gene lookup returns CDR1 GTSNPN and CDR2 SVGIG (reference sequence).

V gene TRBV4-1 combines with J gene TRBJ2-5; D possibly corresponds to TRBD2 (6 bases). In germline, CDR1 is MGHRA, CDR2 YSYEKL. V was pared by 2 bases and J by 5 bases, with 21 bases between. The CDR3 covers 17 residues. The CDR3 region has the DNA TGCGCCAGCAGCCAAACCGCGCCTGAGGGAGGCTGGGAGACCCAGTACTTC. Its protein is CASSQTAPEGGWETQYF.

The CDR3 nucleotides read TGTGCCAGCAGCTTAGGACAGGGCCCCCGGGCCCAGCATTTT. It encodes CASSLGQGPRAQHF. This chain links TRBV7-2 with TRBJ1-5; 7 positions match TRBD1. This CDR3 has 14 amino acids. V dropped 1 base and J dropped 11; count of bases not matched to a gene: 8. Germline CDR1 reads SGHTA; CDR2 reads FQGNSA. The whole variable domain, remainder taken from reference TRBV7-2 and TRBJ1-5, is GAGVSQSPSNKVTEKGKDVELRCDPISGHTALYWYRQSLGQGLEFLIYFQGNSAPDKSGLPSDRFSAERTGGSVSTLTIQRTQQEDSAVYLCASSLGQGPRAQHFGDGTRLSIL.